Each of the 17 T cell receptor beta chains below was sequenced from the same sample in a study of blood T cell repertoires in COVID-19. Here immunoSEQ multiplex PCR was the method, and the copy in TCRdb shows in-frame clones only, minus some. The data contain over 200,000 clones, roughly 87% of them singletons. Sequenced: peripheral blood. These receptors all come from a man aged 35 to 55 with active or convalescent COVID-19.

The J gene is TRBJ1-2, the V gene TRBV10-2; TRBD1 is a possible D gene (5 bases). V was clipped by 2 bases and J by 2 bases, with 9 bases between them. The CDR3 covers 14 residues. The germline V gene has CDR1 WSHSY and CDR2 SAAADI. The CDR3 nucleotides are TGCGCCAGCAGTGAGAACAGGCTAAACTATGGCTACACCTTC. This sequence encodes CASSENRLNYGYTF.

This clone showed up just a few times. This chain joins TRBV12-5 and TRBJ1-1, with unresolved D. Germline CDR1 LGHNT, CDR2 FRNRAP. This CDR3 has 11 residues. The V and J ends lost 7 bases and 4 bases respectively, with 7 bases between them. The CDR3 sequence: CASARGTEAFF. The CDR3 DNA reads TGTGCTAGTGCCAGAGGCACTGAAGCTTTCTTT.

The chain uses TRBV6-5 and TRBJ1-1; D remains unclear. V lost 6 bases, J lost 0 bases, and 11 bases lay in between. The CDR3 sequence is 14 residues long. Germline V lookup: CDR1 MNHEY, CDR2 SVGAGI. CDR3 protein: CASSKRQVNTEAFF. For the CDR3, the DNA is TGTGCCAGCAGCAAAAGGCAGGTGAACACTGAAGCTTTCTTT.

This chain uses TRBV4-1 with TRBJ2-7, with 8 positions matching TRBD2. V lost 1 base, J lost 3 bases, and 11 bases stayed unmatched. Per germline, CDR1 MGHRA and CDR2 YSYEKL. There are 17 residues in the CDR3. CDR3 DNA sequence: TGCGCCAGCAGCCAAGGGGGTCGGAATAGCGGGGACTACGAGCAGTACTTC. This translates into CASSQGGRNSGDYEQYF.

The gene calls are TRBV19 and TRBJ2-1; 7 bases are a match to TRBD1. Germline CDR1 reads LNHDA; CDR2 reads SQIVND (reference sequence). Unmatched junction bases numbered 4, after V lost 1 base and J lost 4 bases. This CDR3 has 15 amino acids. CDR3 sequence (DNA): TGTGCCAGTAGTATAGCGACAGGGACGTACAATGAGCAGTTCTTC. This sequence encodes CASSIATGTYNEQFF.

The chain carries TRBV19 and TRBJ1-6; 7 positions match TRBD1. The CDR3 consists of 12 residues. V shed 11 bases and J 4 bases; nucleotides not matched to a gene: 2. CDR1 and CDR2 from the germline V gene are LNHDA and SQIVND (reference sequence). CDR3 sequence: CAAGQYNSPLHF. The CDR3 region has the DNA TGTGCCGCGGGACAGTATAATTCACCCCTCCACTTT.

The V and J genes are TRBV27 and TRBJ1-6; D gene ambiguous. In germline, CDR1 is MNHEY, CDR2 SMNVEV (reference sequence). V lost 5 bases and J 7 bases, leaving 12 bases between the germline ends. This CDR3 is 14 amino acids long. The CDR3 DNA sequence: TGTGCCAGCAGTCCTCCAGGTTTAAATTCACCCCTCCACTTT. Its translation: CASSPPGLNSPLHF.

The gene calls are TRBV5-1 and TRBJ1-4; 10 bases line up with TRBD1. This CDR3 has 16 residues. Germline V gene data show CDR1 as SGHRS and CDR2 as YFSETQ. The trim removed 3 bases at V and 3 bases at J, leaving 5 bases unmatched. CDR3 loop: CASSSGQGEANEKLFF. Written as DNA, the CDR3 is TGCGCCAGCAGCTCCGGACAGGGGGAGGCTAATGAAAAACTGTTTTTT.

This clone occurred once. The rearrangement uses TRBV28 and TRBJ2-7, with TRBD1 matching 7 bases. Germline CDR1 reads MDHEN; CDR2 reads SYDVKM. Trimming cost V 3 bases and J 2 bases; bases outside gene matches: 10. The CDR3 sequence is 16 residues long. Here the CDR3 reads CASSLGVRGPAYEQYF. Here the CDR3 DNA reads TGTGCCAGCAGTTTGGGGGTAAGGGGGCCGGCCTACGAGCAGTACTTC.

This clone showed up just once. The chain joins TRBV15 to TRBJ2-2; TRBD2 agrees at 16 bases. This CDR3 spans 20 amino acids. Per germline, CDR1 LNHNV and CDR2 YYDKDF (reference sequence). V gave up 3 bases and J gave up 5 bases; unmatched junction bases: 12. CDR3 bases: TGTGCCACCAGCAGTCCCCCGGGACTAGCGGGGGGGAGGGGGACCGGGGAGCTGTTTTTT. The encoded protein is CATSSPPGLAGGRGTGELFF.

The chain links TRBV30 to TRBJ1-4, with D possibly matching TRBD1 (5 bases). The CDR3 has 15 amino acids. CDR1 GTSNPN and CDR2 SVGIG come from the germline V gene (reference sequence). Trimming pared 3 bases from V and 8 bases from J, leaving 19 bases between. CDR3 protein: CAWRLQGGLREKLFF. CDR3 nucleotides: TGTGCCTGGAGGCTTCAGGGTGGATTAAGGGAAAAACTGTTTTTT.

This rearrangement joins TRBV27 to TRBJ2-5, with 8 bases matching TRBD1. Germline V CDR1 and CDR2: MNHEY, SMNVEV (reference sequence). V lost 6 bases to trimming and J lost 6 bases; unmatched junction nucleotides: 12. The CDR3 totals 15 residues. The CDR3 protein is CASSRGQAHGKTQYF. The CDR3 DNA is TGTGCCAGCAGCCGGGGACAGGCCCATGGGAAGACCCAGTACTTC.

The CDR3 coding sequence is TGTGCCAGCAGTGACTCAGACAGTAATAATGGCTACACCTTC. Amino acids: CASSDSDSNNGYTF. V usage is TRBV6-4 and J usage is TRBJ1-2, with D maybe TRBD1 (5 bases). The germline V gene encodes CDR1 MRHNA and CDR2 SNTAGT. Trimming shortened V by 0 bases and J by 6 bases, and 11 bases separated the two germline ends. The CDR3 loop spans 14 amino acids.

A remark on this clone: A read error may produce the germline difference seen at one junction end. V gene TRBV4-1 combines with J gene TRBJ2-3, with D uncertain. The CDR3 spans 15 residues. Germline V CDR1 and CDR2: MGHRA, YSYEKL. In nucleotides, the CDR3 is TGCGCCAGCAGCCAAGATCACGATAGCAGAGATACGCAGTATTTT. It encodes CASSQDHDSRDTQYF.

The chain joins TRBV5-6 to TRBJ1-4, with 7 bases identical to TRBD1. Trimming at V came to 3 bases and at J to 3 bases, leaving 5 bases not matched to a gene. Germline CDR1 reads SGHDT; CDR2 reads YYEEEE. The CDR3 contains 15 residues. The CDR3 spells CASSSRQGANEKLFF. CDR3 DNA sequence: TGTGCCAGCAGCTCCCGACAGGGCGCTAATGAAAAACTGTTTTTT.

The CDR3 sequence is CASSASGFSTDTQYF. The DNA for the CDR3 is TGTGCCAGCAGCGCAAGCGGGTTCTCGACAGATACGCAGTATTTT. This chain links TRBV7-3 with TRBJ2-3, with a possible D match to TRBD2 (6 bases). Trimming removed 5 bases from V and 3 bases from J, with 15 bases in between. This CDR3 is built from 15 residues. Germline loops: CDR1 SGHTA, CDR2 FQGTGA. The variable domain in full, completed from reference TRBV7-3 and TRBJ2-3, reads GAGVSQTPSNKVTEKGKYVELRCDPISGHTALYWYRQSLGQGPEFLIYFQGTGAADDSGLPNDRFFAVRPEGSVSTLKIQRTERGDSAVYLCASSASGFSTDTQYFGPGTRLTVL.

The V and J genes are TRBV18 and TRBJ1-1; no reliable D call. Per germline, CDR1 KGHSH and CDR2 LQKENI. V was clipped by 7 bases and J by 1 base, with 10 bases between them. The CDR3 sequence is 13 residues long. The CDR3 DNA sequence: TGTGCCAGCTTCACCAGTCGGAACACTGAAGCTTTCTTT. Protein sequence: CASFTSRNTEAFF.